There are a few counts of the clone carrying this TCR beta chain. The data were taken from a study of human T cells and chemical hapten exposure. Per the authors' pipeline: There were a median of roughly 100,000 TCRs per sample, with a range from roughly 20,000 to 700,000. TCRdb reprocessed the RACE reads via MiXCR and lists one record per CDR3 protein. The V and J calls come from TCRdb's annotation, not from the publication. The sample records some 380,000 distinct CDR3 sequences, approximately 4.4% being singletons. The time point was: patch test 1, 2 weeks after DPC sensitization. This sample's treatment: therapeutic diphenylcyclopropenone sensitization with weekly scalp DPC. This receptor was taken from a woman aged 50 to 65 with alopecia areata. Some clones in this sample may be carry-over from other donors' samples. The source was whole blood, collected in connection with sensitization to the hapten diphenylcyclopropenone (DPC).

CDR3 in amino acids: CASSVGGEGFF. The CDR3 DNA sequence: TGTGCCAGCAGTGTGGGGGGGGAAGGGTTCTTT. The rearrangement links TRBV12-3 or TRBV12-4 to TRBJ1-1; possible D gene TRBD1, 5 bases. Trimming shortened V by 5 bases and J by 14 bases, and 15 bases separated the two germline ends. The CDR3 is 11 residues long.